This T cell receptor (beta chain) emerged from a study of shared clonotypes between healthy human individuals (dated by TCRdb to the early 2020s). Background for the entire study: A couple of women and a few men aged 18 to 49 years were included in the cohort. Per donor, three plates each were used for CD4 naive and CD4 memory, two for CD8 naive, and one for CD8 memory. The study deeply sequenced blood TCR repertoires of several healthy adults to estimate repertoire size and the extent of clonotype sharing between individuals. Different laboratories and diverse techniques were used to prepare libraries and sequence TCR repertoires, to increase sequencing depth and limit assay-specific biases. Between about 0.9 and 10 billion PBMCs per donor were obtained by leukapheresis.

What the work shows at the level of the full study, not this receptor alone: Sampling was restricted to blood, and TCR repertoires in tissues likely differ from the TCR repertoires found in blood. Because the study included a small number of donors, the genetic and exposure-history diversity represented was limited. When several donors were compared, the shared fraction of clonotypes was about 5% for naive CD4, approximately 3.3% for naive CD8, 2% to 2.5% for memory CD4, and roughly 0.4% for memory CD8. Naive subsets generally had larger estimated clonotype richness than memory subsets did. Pairwise subsampling indicated that sequencing depth was expected to affect the degree of clonotype sharing among donors. Incomplete sequencing was indicated by rarefaction of sorted-subset datasets, despite the large sequencing depth. Compared with non-shared clonotypes, the clonotypes found in all four sorted-subset donors had higher generation probabilities.

The donors were healthy, HIV-negative adults with no recently reported acute infections or vaccinations. Every donor was a Caucasian adult living in Nashville, Tennessee, USA. CD4+ T cells were enriched by magnetic negative selection, after which naive cells were positively selected on CD45RA and the negative fraction was taken as the memory subset. Blood was obtained by leukapheresis, after which PBMCs were separated by Ficoll-Histopaque density gradient centrifugation and cryopreserved in liquid nitrogen vapor phase. Analytical flow cytometry was used to check the purity and quantity of every magnetically sorted T cell population. Each sorted fraction had its genomic DNA isolated and then quantified by UV absorbance on a Nanodrop 2000c. From its cysteine to its phenylalanine, the CDR3 spans 12 amino acids. Only the CDR3 DNA stays, 36 bases, in frame from base 1. Trimming removed 5 bases from V and 0 bases from J, leaving 4 bases between the germline ends. CDR1 MDHEN and CDR2 SYDVKM are derived from the germline V gene.

Using the deep immunoSEQ assay, multiplex PCR amplified TCR CDR3 regions from genomic DNA. For each cell subset, the extracted genomic DNA was distributed evenly across all wells of several immunoSEQ 96-well plates, and each plate served as one replicate. For sorted subsets, each replicate PCR was loaded with 200 ng genomic DNA, equivalent to 30,000 or so T cell genomes. Purified libraries were measured with a Qubit 3.0 fluorometer, size-checked on a Bioanalyzer 2100, and measured again with the KAPA Library Quantification kit. Every immunoSEQ 96-well plate was sequenced on a separate single-read 150-cycle Illumina NextSeq 550 flow cell. The original methods were these. Because the immunoSEQ output held only junctional sequences and lacked quality scores, the filtering could not match the filtering applied to full-length reads. To assign V/J genes and CDR3, sequences were annotated using PyIR, a Python wrapper for IgBLAST v1.9, with IMGT germline references. Reads were filtered out if the reads had weak V/J assignments (E-value above 1e-6), no CDR3, stop codons, out-of-frame junctions, or ambiguous translated residues. V3J clonotypes were defined as sequences sharing the same inferred V gene, J gene, and CDR3 amino acid sequence. Percentage overlap between repertoires was calculated by dividing the number of shared unique clonotypes by the size of the smaller repertoire. Richness of each repertoire was evaluated using RTK rarefaction, the Chao1 estimator, and Recon v2.1 estimates of unobserved clonotypes. OLGA was used to compute generation probabilities for all TCRbeta clonotypes that the gDNA method yielded from a few donors. Sourced from immuneACCESS, this table was stored by TCRdb with only in-frame sequences that have V and J called. A share of the clones is absent; for the studies checked, an unresolved V gene accounts for under half, and the remainder has no known explanation. The DNA gave D and trimming, while V, J and clone size come from that table. Here the sample has 550,000 to 700,000 clones; around 73% occur a single time. Under 2% of the sample is taken by the ten largest.

As to this clone: No cognate antigen has been identified for it. Per-base qualities were not stored, and no clone one base away is much larger.

The receptor was derived from a woman under 40 in good health. Sequenced sample: memory CD4+ T cells sorted from blood. Reading the label with the study, this specimen's cell subset or site is: CD45RA-negative fraction. This receptor chain uses TRBV28 and TRBJ1-2, with the D gene too uncertain to name. The CDR3 protein is CASSQANYGYTF. The nucleotide sequence is given as TGTGCCAGCAGTCAGGCTAACTATGGCTACACCTTC.